This TCR beta chain derives from a study of T cell repertoires in cytomegalovirus infection. TCRdb recomputed calls from the reads with MiXCR, one row per CDR3 protein. Of approximately 990,000 distinct CDR3 sequences in the sample, approximately 33% are singletons; the top ten hold around an eighth. Deletions cut 5 bases from V and 4 bases from J, with 18 bases between. The CDR3 covers 15 residues. Per germline, CDR1 ENHRY and CDR2 SYGVKD. As to this clonotype: The antigen remains undetermined.

The material sequenced was cultured CD8+ T cells from PBMCs, taken from culture after CMV antigen stimulation. The receptor's source is a human donor in good health (CMV status not recorded). Some clones in this sample may be carry-over from other donors' samples. The J gene is TRBJ2-7, the V gene TRBV10-3; D possibly corresponds to TRBD1 (6 bases). The chain's CDR3 is CAISLGHTGEYEQYF. In nucleotides, the CDR3 is TGTGCCATCAGTTTGGGACACACCGGAGAGTACGAGCAGTACTTC.